The 10 T cell receptor beta chains presented below share a single source sample, sequenced in a study of CD8+ T cells in alopecia areata. Documented treatment: oral pan-JAK inhibitor, 5-10 mg twice daily. Once RNA had been extracted, it was reverse transcribed into cDNA to act as the sequencing template. Sequenced by immunoSEQ multiplex PCR; TCRdb stores in-frame clones only, minus some. The sample consists of about 270,000 clones, 60% of them appearing once. The sample here was CD4+ T cells sorted from blood, taken at week 52, from a patient treated with tofacitinib. The receptor set was obtained from a human donor with alopecia areata.

In its sample, this clone was seen a few times. The chain uses TRBV7-2 and TRBJ1-1; weak D call: TRBD1 (6 bases). Germline values: CDR1 SGHTA, CDR2 FQGNSA. Between the trimmed V and J ends, which lost 1 base and 7 bases, there was a span of 19 bases. The CDR3 totals 16 residues. The CDR3 loop is CASSLEGGGQSREAFF. The CDR3 coding sequence is TGTGCCAGCAGCTTAGAGGGAGGCGGACAGTCCCGTGAAGCTTTCTTT.

V usage is TRBV2 and J usage is TRBJ2-5; 9 nucleotides line up with TRBD2. CDR1 is SNHLY, CDR2 FYNNEI, per germline. V shed 10 bases, J shed 1 base, and the junction held 10 bases outside the gene matches. The CDR3 is 15 amino acids. The DNA of the CDR3 is TGTGCCACCCCGACTTCAGCGGGGGGCCAAGAGACCCAGTACTTC. It translates to CATPTSAGGQETQYF.

The V call is TRBV7-6, the J call TRBJ2-7, with D perhaps TRBD2 (5 bases). V dropped 5 bases and J dropped 3 bases, with 14 bases sitting between them. The CDR3 covers 14 residues. Germline CDR1 SGHVS, CDR2 FNYEAQ. The CDR3 loop is CASSRALGDYEQYF. For the CDR3, the DNA is TGTGCCAGCAGCAGAGCATTGGGAGACTACGAGCAGTACTTC.

This chain connects TRBV20-1 to TRBJ2-1; D is uncertain. Trimming pared 8 bases from V and 6 bases from J, leaving 11 bases between. The CDR3 covers 11 residues. CDR1 and CDR2 from the germline V gene are DFQATT and SNEGSKA (reference sequence). Here the CDR3 DNA reads TGCAGTATCACAAGACCCAATGAGCAGTTCTTC. Its translation is CSITRPNEQFF.

The gene calls are TRBV29-1 and TRBJ1-1, with a weak D call TRBD1 (5 bases). The length of the CDR3 is 12 residues. Trimming stripped 6 bases from V and 1 base from J, with 9 bases between. Per germline, CDR1 SQVTM and CDR2 ANQGSEA. Here the CDR3 reads CSVLRGNTEAFF. CDR3 DNA sequence: TGCAGCGTCCTGAGGGGGAACACTGAAGCTTTCTTT.

On this clone itself: This same CDR3 is encoded by further DNA sequences in the sample. The chain recombines TRBV30 with TRBJ2-5, with unresolved D. Deletions cut 2 bases from V and 1 base from J, with 2 bases between. Per germline, CDR1 GTSNPN and CDR2 SVGIG (reference sequence). There are 11 residues in the CDR3. In nucleotides, the CDR3 is TGTGCCTGGAGTTCCCAAGAGACCCAGTACTTC. Its protein is CAWSSQETQYF.

The CDR3 nucleotides read TGTGCCAGCAGGAAGGCCTATGGCTACACCTTC. It codes for CASRKAYGYTF. V usage is TRBV2 and J usage is TRBJ1-2; D uncertain. The CDR3 has 11 amino acids. Per the germline V gene, CDR1 is SNHLY and CDR2 is FYNNEI. Trimming took 6 bases from V and 4 from J, leaving 6 bases between them.

This clone was found a few times. This chain connects TRBV29-1 to TRBJ2-5, with D hard to call. Germline assignment: CDR1 SQVTM and CDR2 ANQGSEA. Trimming took off 3 bases at V and 5 bases at J, with 7 bases between the two ends. The length of the CDR3 is 11 residues. The CDR3 DNA follows: TGCAGCGTTGACTCTGGGGAGACCCAGTACTTC. Protein: CSVDSGETQYF. The variable domain in full, with the rest retrieved from reference TRBV29-1 and TRBJ2-5, is SAVISQKPSRDICQRGTSLTIQCQVDSQVTMMFWYRQQPGQSLTLIATANQGSEATYESGFVIDKFPISRPNLTFSTLTVSNMSPEDSSIYLCSVDSGETQYFGPGTRLLVL.

This clone was seen once. V is TRBV2 and J is TRBJ2-5; 12 nucleotides line up with TRBD1. Germline-derived CDR1 and CDR2 are SNHLY and FYNNEI. This CDR3 spans 13 amino acids. Losses at the gene ends were 7 bases for V and 7 bases for J; bases not matched to a gene: 4. CDR3 DNA: TGTGCCAGCACCGGGACAGGGGGCGCGACCCAGTACTTC. Translating gives CASTGTGGATQYF. Drawing the rest from reference TRBV2 and TRBJ2-5, the complete variable domain is EPEVTQTPSHQVTQMGQEVILRCVPISNHLYFYWYRQILGQKVEFLVSFYNNEISEKSEIFDDQFSVERPDGSNFTLKIRSTKLEDSAMYFCASTGTGGATQYFGPGTRLLVL.

The rearrangement uses TRBV5-1 and TRBJ2-5, with 10 bases lining up with TRBD1. This CDR3 has 14 amino acids. Unmatched junction bases numbered 6, after V lost 6 bases and J lost 4 bases. In germline, CDR1 is SGHRS, CDR2 YFSETQ. CDR3 in DNA: TGCGCCAGCAACAGGGACAGGGGATCAGAGACCCAGTACTTC. Amino acids: CASNRDRGSETQYF.